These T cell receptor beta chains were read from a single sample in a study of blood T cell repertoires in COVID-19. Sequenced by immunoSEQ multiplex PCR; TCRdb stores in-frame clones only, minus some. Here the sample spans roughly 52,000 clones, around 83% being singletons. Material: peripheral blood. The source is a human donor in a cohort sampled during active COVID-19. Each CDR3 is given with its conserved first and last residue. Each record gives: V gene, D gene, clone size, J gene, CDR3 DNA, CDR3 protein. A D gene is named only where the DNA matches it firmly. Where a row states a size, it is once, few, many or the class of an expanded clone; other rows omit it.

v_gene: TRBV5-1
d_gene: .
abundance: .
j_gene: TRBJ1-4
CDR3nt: TGCGCCAGCAGCTTCCGCGAGTCAACTAATGAAAAACTGTTTTTT
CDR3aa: CASSFRESTNEKLFF

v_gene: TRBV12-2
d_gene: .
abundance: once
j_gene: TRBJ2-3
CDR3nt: TGTGCAAGTCGCTTAGCGCTTCAGGGAAGCACAGATACGCAGTATTTT
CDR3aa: CASRLALQGSTDTQYF

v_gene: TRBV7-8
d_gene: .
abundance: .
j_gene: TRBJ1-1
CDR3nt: TGTGCCAGCAGCTTAAACAGCCTGAACACTGAAGCTTTCTTT
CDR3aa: CASSLNSLNTEAFF

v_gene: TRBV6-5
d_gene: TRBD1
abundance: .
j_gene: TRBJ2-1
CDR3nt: TGTGCCAGCAGGGACCAGGGGGCGGCCTACAATGAGCAGTTCTTC
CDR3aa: CASRDQGAAYNEQFF

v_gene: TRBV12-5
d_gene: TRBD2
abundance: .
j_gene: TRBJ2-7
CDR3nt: TGTGCTAGTGGTTTGGTGGTGGCGGGGGGTTCTATCTACGAGCAGTACTTC
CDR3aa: CASGLVVAGGSIYEQYF

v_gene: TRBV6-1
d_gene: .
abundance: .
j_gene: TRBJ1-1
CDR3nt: TGTGCCAGCAGTGAAGGCGCAGGGCACACTGAAGCTTTCTTT
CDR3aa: CASSEGAGHTEAFF

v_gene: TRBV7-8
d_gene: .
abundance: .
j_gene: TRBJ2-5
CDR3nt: TGTGCCAGCAGCCCCCTCCAAGAGACCCAGTACTTC
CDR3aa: CASSPLQETQYF

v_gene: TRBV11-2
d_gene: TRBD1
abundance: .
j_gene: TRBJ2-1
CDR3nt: TGTGCCAGCAGCTTAGGACAGGGTTATGAGCAGTTCTTC
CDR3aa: CASSLGQGYEQFF

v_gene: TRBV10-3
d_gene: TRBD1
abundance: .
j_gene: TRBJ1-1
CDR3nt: TGTGCCATAAGGGGGCAGGATTTGAACACTGAAGCTTTCTTT
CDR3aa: CAIRGQDLNTEAFF

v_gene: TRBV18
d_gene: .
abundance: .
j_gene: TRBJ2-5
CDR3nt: TGTGCCAGCTCACCGGGGTGGAGGGATCAAGAGACCCAGTACTTC
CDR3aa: CASSPGWRDQETQYF

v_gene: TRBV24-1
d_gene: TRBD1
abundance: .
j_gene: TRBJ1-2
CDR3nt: TGTGCCACCAGTGAAGCCGGGACAGGGCTCTATGGCTACACCTTC
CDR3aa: CATSEAGTGLYGYTF

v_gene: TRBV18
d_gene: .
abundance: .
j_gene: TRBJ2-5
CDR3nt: TGTGCCAGCTCACCCCGGACTACCCAAGAGACCCAGTACTTC
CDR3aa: CASSPRTTQETQYF

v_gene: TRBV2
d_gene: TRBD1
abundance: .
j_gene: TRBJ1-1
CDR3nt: TGTGCCAGCAGTTCCGGACAGGTCGGCTCTCCCGAAGCTTTCTTT
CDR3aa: CASSSGQVGSPEAFF

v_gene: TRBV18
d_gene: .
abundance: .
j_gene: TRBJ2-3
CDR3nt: TGTGCCAGCTCACCAGGACAGATCACAGATACGCAGTATTTT
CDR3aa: CASSPGQITDTQYF

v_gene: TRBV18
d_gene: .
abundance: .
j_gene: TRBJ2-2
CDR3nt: TGTGCCAGCTCAACCGGTGGGGGGGGCCAAGGCACCGGGGAGCTGTTTTTT
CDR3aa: CASSTGGGGQGTGELFF

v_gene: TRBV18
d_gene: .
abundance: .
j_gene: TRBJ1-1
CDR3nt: TGTGCCAGCTCACCAAAACAGGGACGGAACACTGAAGCTTTCTTT
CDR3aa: CASSPKQGRNTEAFF

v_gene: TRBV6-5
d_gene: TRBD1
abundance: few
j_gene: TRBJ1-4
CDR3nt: TGTGCCAGCATGGAGACAGGGTACGAAAAACTGTTTTTT
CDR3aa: CASMETGYEKLFF

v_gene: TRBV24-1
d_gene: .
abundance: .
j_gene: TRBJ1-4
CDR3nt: TGTGCCACCAGTGATTTCCGGGGAGGAGAAAAACTGTTTTTT
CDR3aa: CATSDFRGGEKLFF

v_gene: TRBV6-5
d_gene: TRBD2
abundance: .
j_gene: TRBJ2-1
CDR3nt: TGTGCCAGCATCCACGCGGGGGGGGGTGAGCAGTTCTTC
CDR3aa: CASIHAGGGEQFF

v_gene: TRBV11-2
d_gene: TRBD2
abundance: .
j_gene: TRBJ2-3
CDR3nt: TGTGCCAGCAGCTTCGGACTAGCGGGGCCCCGAGGGACAGATACGCAGTATTTT
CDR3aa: CASSFGLAGPRGTDTQYF

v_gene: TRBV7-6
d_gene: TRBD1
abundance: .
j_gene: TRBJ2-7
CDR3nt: TGTGCCAGCAGCCCGGATTGGACAGGGCCCCACGAGCAGTACTTC
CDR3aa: CASSPDWTGPHEQYF

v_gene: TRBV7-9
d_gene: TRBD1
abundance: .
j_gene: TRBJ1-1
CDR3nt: TGTGCCAGCAGCTTATATCAGGGGGATAAAGGAGCTTTCTTT
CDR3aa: CASSLYQGDKGAFF

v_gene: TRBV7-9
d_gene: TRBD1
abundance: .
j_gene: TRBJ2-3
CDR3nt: TGTGCCAGCAGCACTGGGACAGTCCAGAGCGATACGCAGTATTTT
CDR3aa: CASSTGTVQSDTQYF

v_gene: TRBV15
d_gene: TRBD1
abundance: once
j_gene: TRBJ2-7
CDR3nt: TGTGCCACCAGCAGAGAAAGGCCTCAGGGGGCGCGCCACGAGCAGTACTTC
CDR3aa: CATSRERPQGARHEQYF

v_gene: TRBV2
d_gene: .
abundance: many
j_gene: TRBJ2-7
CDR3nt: TGTGCCAGCAGTGAACTACGGGGGGAGCAGTACTTC
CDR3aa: CASSELRGEQYF

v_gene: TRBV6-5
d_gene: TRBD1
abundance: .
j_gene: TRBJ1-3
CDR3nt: TGTGCCAGCAGGCAAAGGACAGGAACTGGAAACACCATATATTTT
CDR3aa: CASRQRTGTGNTIYF

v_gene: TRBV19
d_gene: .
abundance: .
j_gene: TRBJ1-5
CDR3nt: TGTGCCAGTAGGAGTACAGGGTATAGCAATCAGCCCCAGCATTTT
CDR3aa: CASRSTGYSNQPQHF

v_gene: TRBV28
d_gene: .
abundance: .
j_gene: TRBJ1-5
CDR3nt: TGTGCCAGCAGTTTGGGCGGGGGGAGCAATCAGCCCCAGCATTTT
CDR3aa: CASSLGGGSNQPQHF

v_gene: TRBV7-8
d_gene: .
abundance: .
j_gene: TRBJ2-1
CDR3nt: TGTGCCAGCAGCTTGAGGACTACAACCTCCTACAATGAGCAGTTCTTC
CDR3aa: CASSLRTTTSYNEQFF

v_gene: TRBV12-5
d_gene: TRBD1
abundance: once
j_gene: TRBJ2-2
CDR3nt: TGTGCTAGTGGCCTCTTGGGCTACAGGGGTCCGAAAGGCGGGGAGCTGTTTTTT
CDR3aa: CASGLLGYRGPKGGELFF

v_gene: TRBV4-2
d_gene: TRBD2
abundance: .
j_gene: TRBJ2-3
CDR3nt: TGTGCCAGCAGGGCTAGCGGGGGGGATACGCAGTATTTT
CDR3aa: CASRASGGDTQYF

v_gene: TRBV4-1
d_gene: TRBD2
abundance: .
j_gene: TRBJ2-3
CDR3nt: TGCGCCAGCAGCCAGACGCCGGGACTAGCGGGGGGGCGGGATACGCAGTATTTT
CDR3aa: CASSQTPGLAGGRDTQYF

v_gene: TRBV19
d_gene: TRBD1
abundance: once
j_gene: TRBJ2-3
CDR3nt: TGTGCCAGTAGTAAAAACAGGGGGCAAAGGAGCACAGATACGCAGTATTTT
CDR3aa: CASSKNRGQRSTDTQYF

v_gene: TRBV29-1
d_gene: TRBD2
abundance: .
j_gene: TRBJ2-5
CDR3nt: TGCAGCGTTGGCGGGTTGGGAGGGGACCTCCAAGAGACCCAGTACTTC
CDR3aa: CSVGGLGGDLQETQYF

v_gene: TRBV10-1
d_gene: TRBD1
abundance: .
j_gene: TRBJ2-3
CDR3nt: TGCGCCAGCAGTGCCGGACAGGGGAGGACAGATACGCAGTATTTT
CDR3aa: CASSAGQGRTDTQYF

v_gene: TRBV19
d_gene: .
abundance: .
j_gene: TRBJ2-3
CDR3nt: TGTGCCAGTAGTCTCTCTCCCGGACAGAGCACAGATACGCAGTATTTT
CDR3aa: CASSLSPGQSTDTQYF

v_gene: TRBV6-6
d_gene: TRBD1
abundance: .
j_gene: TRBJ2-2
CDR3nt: TGTGCCAGCAAGCAGGGACAGGGGCCGACCGGGGAGCTGTTTTTT
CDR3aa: CASKQGQGPTGELFF

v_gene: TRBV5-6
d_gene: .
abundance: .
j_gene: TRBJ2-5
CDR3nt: TGTGCCAGCAGCGTCCGAGAGACCCAGTACTTC
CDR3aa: CASSVRETQYF

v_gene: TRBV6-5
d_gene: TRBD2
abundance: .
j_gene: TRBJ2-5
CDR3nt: TGTGCCAGCAGAGGGACTAGCCATGCCCAGTACTTC
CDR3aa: CASRGTSHAQYF

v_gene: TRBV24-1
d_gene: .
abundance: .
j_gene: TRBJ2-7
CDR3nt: TGTGCCACCAGTGACGGGGGAAGGCAGGGCGAGCAGTACTTC
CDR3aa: CATSDGGRQGEQYF

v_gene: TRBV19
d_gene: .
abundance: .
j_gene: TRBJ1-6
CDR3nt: TGTGCCAGTAGTCCCGCGGGGGGTCGGGTAGATTCACCCCTCCACTTT
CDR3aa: CASSPAGGRVDSPLHF

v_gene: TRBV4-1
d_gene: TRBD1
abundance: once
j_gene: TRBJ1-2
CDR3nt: TGCGCCAGCAGCCATCCCCGGGGGACAGGGTATGGCTACACCTTC
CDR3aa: CASSHPRGTGYGYTF

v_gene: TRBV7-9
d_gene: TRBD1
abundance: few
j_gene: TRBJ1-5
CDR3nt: TGTGCCAGCAGCTTAGCGGACAGGGACAATCAGCCCCAGCATTTT
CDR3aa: CASSLADRDNQPQHF